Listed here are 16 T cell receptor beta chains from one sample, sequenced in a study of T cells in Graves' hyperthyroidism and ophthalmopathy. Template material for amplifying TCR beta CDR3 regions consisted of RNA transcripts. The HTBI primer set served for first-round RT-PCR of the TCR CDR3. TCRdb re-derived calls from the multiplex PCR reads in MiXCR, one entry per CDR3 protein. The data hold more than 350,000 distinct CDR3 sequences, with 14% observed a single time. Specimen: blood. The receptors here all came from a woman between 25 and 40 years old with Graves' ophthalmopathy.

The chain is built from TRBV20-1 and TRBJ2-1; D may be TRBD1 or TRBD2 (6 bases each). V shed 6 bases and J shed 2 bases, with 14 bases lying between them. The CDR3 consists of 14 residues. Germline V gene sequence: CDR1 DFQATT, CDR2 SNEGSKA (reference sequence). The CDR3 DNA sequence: TGCAGTGCAGCACCGGGGGCGGCCTACAATGAGCAGTTCTTC. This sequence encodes CSAAPGAAYNEQFF.

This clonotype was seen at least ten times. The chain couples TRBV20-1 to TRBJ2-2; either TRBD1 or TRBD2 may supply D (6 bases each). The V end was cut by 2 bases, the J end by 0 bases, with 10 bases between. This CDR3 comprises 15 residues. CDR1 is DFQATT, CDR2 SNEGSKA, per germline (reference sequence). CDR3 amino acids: CSARHGGANTGELFF. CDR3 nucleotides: TGCAGTGCTAGACACGGGGGCGCGAACACCGGGGAGCTGTTTTTT.

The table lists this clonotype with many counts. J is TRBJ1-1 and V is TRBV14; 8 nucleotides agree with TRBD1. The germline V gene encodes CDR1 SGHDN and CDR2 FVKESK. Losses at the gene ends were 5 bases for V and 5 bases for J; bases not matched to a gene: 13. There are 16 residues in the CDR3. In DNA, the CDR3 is TGTGCCAGCAGCACCCGGACAGGGCTTATCGGGACTGAAGCTTTCTTT. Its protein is CASSTRTGLIGTEAFF. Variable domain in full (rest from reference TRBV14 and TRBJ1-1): EAGVTQFPSHSVIEKGQTVTLRCDPISGHDNLYWYRRVMGKEIKFLLHFVKESKQDESGMPNNRFLAERTGGTYSTLKVQPAELEDSGVYFCASSTRTGLIGTEAFFGQGTRLTVV.

The CDR3 DNA reads TGTGCCTGGAGAGGGGGGCTCGTGAACACTGAAGCTTTCTTT. This encodes CAWRGGLVNTEAFF. This chain uses TRBV30 with TRBJ1-1, with TRBD1 as a possible D gene (6 bases). Trimming left V 3 bases short and J 0 bases short, with 11 bases between. The length of the CDR3 is 14 residues. The germline V gene encodes CDR1 GTSNPN and CDR2 SVGIG (reference sequence).

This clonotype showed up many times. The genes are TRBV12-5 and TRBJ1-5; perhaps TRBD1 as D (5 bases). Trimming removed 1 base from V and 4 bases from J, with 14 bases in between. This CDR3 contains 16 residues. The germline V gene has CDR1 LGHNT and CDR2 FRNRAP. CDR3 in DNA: TGTGCTAGTGGTTTGGCGGAGGAGGGACTGAATCAGCCCCAGCATTTT. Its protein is CASGLAEEGLNQPQHF.

CDR3 DNA sequence: TGTGCCAGCAGACGGGACTTCTACACAGATACGCAGTATTTT. Translated, it gives CASRRDFYTDTQYF. The chain carries TRBV6-1 and TRBJ2-3; TRBD2 might be the D (6 bases). CDR3 length: 14 residues. Trimming cost V 6 bases and J 2 bases, with 12 bases left between them. The germline V gene encodes CDR1 MNHNS and CDR2 SASEGT.

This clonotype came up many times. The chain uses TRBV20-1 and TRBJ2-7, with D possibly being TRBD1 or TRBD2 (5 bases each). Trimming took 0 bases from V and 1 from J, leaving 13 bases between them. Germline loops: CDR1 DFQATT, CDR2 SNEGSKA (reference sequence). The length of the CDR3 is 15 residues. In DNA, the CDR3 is TGCAGTGCTAGAGATCCGCAGGGAGAGTCCTACGAGCAGTACTTC. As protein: CSARDPQGESYEQYF.

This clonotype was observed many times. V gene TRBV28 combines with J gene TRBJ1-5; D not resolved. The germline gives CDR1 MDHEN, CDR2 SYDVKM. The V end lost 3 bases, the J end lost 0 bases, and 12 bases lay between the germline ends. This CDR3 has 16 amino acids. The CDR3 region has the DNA TGTGCCAGCAGTTTCGTTCAGACCTATAGCAATCAGCCCCAGCATTTT. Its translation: CASSFVQTYSNQPQHF.

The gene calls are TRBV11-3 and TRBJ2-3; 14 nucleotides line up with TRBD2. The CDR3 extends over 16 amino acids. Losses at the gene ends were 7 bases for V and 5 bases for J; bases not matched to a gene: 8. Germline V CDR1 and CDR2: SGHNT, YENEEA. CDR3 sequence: CASTMTSGGAKDTQYF. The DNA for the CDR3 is TGTGCCAGCACAATGACTAGCGGGGGGGCGAAAGATACGCAGTATTTT.

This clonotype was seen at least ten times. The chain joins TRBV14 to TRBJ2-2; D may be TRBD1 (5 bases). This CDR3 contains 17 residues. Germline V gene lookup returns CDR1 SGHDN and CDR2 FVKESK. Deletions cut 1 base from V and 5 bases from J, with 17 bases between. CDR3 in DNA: TGTGCCAGCAGCCAAGCCAGGGCATCGTCCTGGACCGGGGAGCTGTTTTTT. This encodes CASSQARASSWTGELFF.

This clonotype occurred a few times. The CDR3 region has the DNA TGCAGCGTTGAAGGTGGGGCGGGAGATTATGGCTACACCTTC. This translates into CSVEGGAGDYGYTF. The chain uses TRBV29-1 and TRBJ1-2; possible D gene TRBD1, 5 bases. From germline, CDR1 is SQVTM and CDR2 ANQGSEA. The CDR3 consists of 14 residues. The V end was cut by 1 base, the J end by 5 bases, with 14 bases between.

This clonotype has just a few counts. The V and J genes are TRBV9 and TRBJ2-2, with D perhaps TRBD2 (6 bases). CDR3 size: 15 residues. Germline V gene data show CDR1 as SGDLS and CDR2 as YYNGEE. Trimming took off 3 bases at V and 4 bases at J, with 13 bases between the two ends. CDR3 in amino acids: CASSGGVLSTGELFF. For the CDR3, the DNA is TGTGCCAGCAGCGGGGGGGTACTTAGCACCGGGGAGCTGTTTTTT.

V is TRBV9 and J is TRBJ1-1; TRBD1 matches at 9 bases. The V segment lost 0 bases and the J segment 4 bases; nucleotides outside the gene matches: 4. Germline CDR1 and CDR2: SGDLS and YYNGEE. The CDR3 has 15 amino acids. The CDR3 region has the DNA TGTGCCAGCAGCGTAGATGAGGGACAGGGCACTGAAGCTTTCTTT. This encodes CASSVDEGQGTEAFF.

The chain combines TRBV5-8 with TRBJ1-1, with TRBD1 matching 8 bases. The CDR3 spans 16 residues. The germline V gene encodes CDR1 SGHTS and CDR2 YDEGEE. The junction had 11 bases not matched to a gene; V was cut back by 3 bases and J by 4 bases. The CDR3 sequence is CASSSSYRGVLTEAFF. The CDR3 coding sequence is TGTGCCAGCAGCTCTTCTTACAGGGGGGTCCTCACTGAAGCTTTCTTT. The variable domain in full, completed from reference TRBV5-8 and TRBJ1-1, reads EAGVTQSPTHLIKTRGQQATLRCSPISGHTSVYWYQQALGLGLQFLLWYDEGEERNRGNFPPRFSGRQFPNYSSELNVNALELEDSALYLCASSSSYRGVLTEAFFGQGTRLTVV.

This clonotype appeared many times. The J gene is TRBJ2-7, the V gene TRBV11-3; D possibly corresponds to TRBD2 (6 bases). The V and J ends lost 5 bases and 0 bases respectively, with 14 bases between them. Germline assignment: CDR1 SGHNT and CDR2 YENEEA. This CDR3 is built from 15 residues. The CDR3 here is CASSATGTSSYEQYF. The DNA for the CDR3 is TGTGCCAGCAGCGCTACCGGGACTTCCTCCTACGAGCAGTACTTC. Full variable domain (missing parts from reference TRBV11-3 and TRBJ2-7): EAGVVQSPRYKIIEKKQPVAFWCNPISGHNTLYWYLQNLGQGPELLIRYENEEAVDDSQLPKDRFSAERLKGVDSTLKIQPAELGDSAVYLCASSATGTSSYEQYFGPGTRLTVT.

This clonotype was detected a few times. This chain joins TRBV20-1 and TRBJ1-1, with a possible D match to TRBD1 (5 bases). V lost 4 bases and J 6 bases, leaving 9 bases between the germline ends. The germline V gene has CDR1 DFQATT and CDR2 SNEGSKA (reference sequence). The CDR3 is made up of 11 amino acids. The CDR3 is CSAIRDPEAFF. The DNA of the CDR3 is TGCAGTGCTATCAGGGATCCTGAAGCTTTCTTT.